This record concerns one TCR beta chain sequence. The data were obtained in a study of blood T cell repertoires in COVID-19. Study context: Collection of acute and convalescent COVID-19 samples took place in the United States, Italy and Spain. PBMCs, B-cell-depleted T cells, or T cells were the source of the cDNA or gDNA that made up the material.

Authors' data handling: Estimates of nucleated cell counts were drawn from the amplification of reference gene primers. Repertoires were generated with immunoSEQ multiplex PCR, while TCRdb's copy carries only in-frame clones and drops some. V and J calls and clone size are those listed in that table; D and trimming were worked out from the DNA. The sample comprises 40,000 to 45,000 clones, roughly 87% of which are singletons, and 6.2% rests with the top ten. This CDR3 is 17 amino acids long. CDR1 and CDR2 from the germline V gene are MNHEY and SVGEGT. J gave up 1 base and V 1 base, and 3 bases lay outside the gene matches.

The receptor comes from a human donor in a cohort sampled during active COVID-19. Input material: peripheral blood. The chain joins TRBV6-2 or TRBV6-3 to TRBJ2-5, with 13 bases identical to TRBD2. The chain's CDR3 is CASSYYRLAGGQETQYF. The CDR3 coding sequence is TGTGCCAGCAGTTACTATCGACTAGCGGGGGGCCAAGAGACCCAGTACTTC.